This T cell receptor (beta chain) was sequenced in a study of blood T cell repertoires in COVID-19 (dated by TCRdb to about 2020). Context from the whole study: Collaborator samples came from the United States, Italy and Spain and covered acute and convalescent phases of COVID-19. A freely available public database, intended as a resource for researchers studying the immune response to SARS-CoV-2, is where the repertoires were released. The prospective study material was composed of cDNA or gDNA derived from T cells, B-cell-depleted T cells, or PBMCs. Sample metadata almost always included a de-identified subject ID, COVID-19 status, age in years and sex. The samples were drawn from two sources: the first 160 participants of the ongoing ImmuneRACE study, and 950 to 1,500 subjects contributed by 6 global collaborators. Where available, HLA class I and class II types were taken from metadata supplied by the sample provider and were not determined by assay-based typing. Subjects who had been exposed to COVID-19, were actively infected with it, or had recovered from it provided the deeply sampled blood TCRbeta repertoires that made up the dataset. Points the paper makes about the study in general: The quantity of clinical and demographic metadata differed by source and by participant and was supplied without curation.

The immunoSEQ Assay, a bias-controlled multiplex PCR, was used to amplify TCRbeta CDR3 regions from genomic DNA. In the original analysis: The number of nucleated cells in each sample was estimated by amplification of reference gene primers within the assay. To quantify the absolute abundance of each unique TCRbeta CDR3 rearrangement, sequence reads were collapsed and filtered. For each sample, productive Simpson clonality was calculated as the square root of Simpson's diversity index over productive rearrangements. TCRdb stores this immuneACCESS table with in-frame sequences only. Part of the clones is absent; in the studies checked, under half of the shortfall reflects unresolved V genes, and no reason is known for the rest. That table furnishes V, J and clone size, whereas the DNA furnished D and trimming. In all, the sample holds roughly 350,000 clones, and around 86% of those were seen once. Of the sample, 6% to 7% falls within the top ten clones.

One collaborating source in Seattle enrolled patients while the patients were actively infected and followed the patients over time throughout the course of disease. Each collaborating institution followed its own protocols to collect whole blood in K2EDTA tubes. For TCRbeta analysis, collaborators shipped samples in one of three forms: frozen whole blood, isolated PBMCs, or DNA extracted from either of those sample types. Of note for this clone: What this receptor recognizes is not known. Base qualities are missing; no much larger clone stands one base away.

The CDR1 and CDR2 encoded by the germline V gene (reference sequence) are SGHAT and FQDESV. V trim: 5 bases; J trim: 4 bases; unmatched bases: 8. Inclusive of the bounding cysteine and phenylalanine, the CDR3 is 15 residues long. The read is trimmed to its CDR3 DNA, 45 bases read in frame from base 1. The sequence derives from a woman aged 45-59 years with COVID-19, enrolled during active disease. The chain couples TRBV11-1 to TRBJ1-1, and 9 junctional nucleotides match TRBD1. Sequencing used peripheral blood. The bases are TGTGCCAGCAGCGGTGGACAGGGGCTTGGCACTGAAGCTTTCTTT. It encodes CASSGGQGLGTEAFF. Joined to the reference TRBV11-1 and TRBJ1-1 proteins, this CDR3 gives the full variable domain: EAEVAQSPRYKITEKSQAVAFWCDPISGHATLYWYRQILGQGPELLVQFQDESVVDDSQLPKDRFSAERLKGVDSTLKIQPAELGDSAMYLCASSGGQGLGTEAFFGQGTRLTVV.